Each of the 8 T cell receptor beta chains below was sequenced from the same sample in a study of CD8 T cells in Susac syndrome. Reverse transcription used 0.5 to 1 ug RNA and random hexamers. TCRdb recomputed calls from the immunoSEQ multiplex PCR reads with MiXCR, one row per CDR3 protein. Of 250,000 to 300,000 distinct CDR3 sequences listed, roughly 85% are singletons. Sequencing was performed on CD8+ T cells from PBMCs. These receptors were taken from a human donor with multiple sclerosis.

The chain links TRBV20-1 to TRBJ2-1, with D perhaps TRBD2 (6 bases). V lost 1 base to trimming and J lost 4 bases, with 11 bases between them. The CDR3 length is 14 residues. Germline V gene data show CDR1 as DFQATT and CDR2 as SNEGSKA (reference sequence). The CDR3: CSARAASDYNEQFF. Here the CDR3 DNA reads TGCAGTGCTAGAGCGGCTAGCGATTACAATGAGCAGTTCTTC.

The chain couples TRBV30 to TRBJ2-5; 16 bases fit TRBD2. V was clipped by 1 base and J by 5 bases; unmatched bases: 7. Germline V lookup: CDR1 GTSNPN, CDR2 SVGIG (reference sequence). This CDR3 comprises 17 residues. The CDR3 spells CAWSEPGLAGGRETQYF. CDR3 coding DNA: TGTGCCTGGAGTGAACCGGGACTAGCGGGAGGGCGGGAGACCCAGTACTTC. Variable domain in full (rest from reference TRBV30 and TRBJ2-5): SQTIHQWPATLVQPVGSPLSLECTVEGTSNPNLYWYRQAAGRGLQLLFYSVGIGQISSEVPQNLSASRPQDRQFILSSKKLLLSDSGFYLCAWSEPGLAGGRETQYFGPGTRLLVL.

The CDR3: CATSQSTGSYNEQFF. The CDR3 bases are TGTGCCACCAGTCAATCGACGGGATCATACAATGAGCAGTTCTTC. This chain joins TRBV24-1 and TRBJ2-1; D may be TRBD2 (5 bases). The CDR3 consists of 15 residues. CDR1 and CDR2 from the germline V gene are KGHDR and SFDVKD. V lost 6 bases to trimming and J lost 4 bases, with 15 bases between them.

The chain combines TRBV6-5 with TRBJ2-2; a weak D match, TRBD2 (6 bases). Trimming took 2 bases from V and 2 from J, leaving 18 bases between them. Germline V gene data show CDR1 as MNHEY and CDR2 as SVGAGI. The CDR3 totals 18 residues. CDR3 sequence (DNA): TGTGCCAGCAGTTACGGAGATTGGAGGGGCGCTAACACCGGGGAGCTGTTTTTT. The encoded protein is CASSYGDWRGANTGELFF.

J is TRBJ2-1 and V is TRBV28; 9 positions match TRBD2. Per the germline V gene, CDR1 is MDHEN and CDR2 is SYDVKM. The CDR3 spans 17 residues. The J segment lost 0 bases and the V segment lost 4 bases, leaving 7 bases of the junction unmatched. The CDR3 nucleotides read TGTGCCAGCAGTTCACGACTAGCGGAAAGCTCCTACAATGAGCAGTTCTTC. Amino acids: CASSSRLAESSYNEQFF.

The chain employs TRBV2 and TRBJ1-5; 10 bases line up with TRBD1. In germline, CDR1 is SNHLY, CDR2 FYNNEI. This CDR3 has 15 residues. The junction had 7 bases not matched to a gene; V was cut back by 7 bases and J by 4 bases. CDR3 coding DNA: TGTGCCAGCATGCCCGGGACAGGGGCAAATCAGCCCCAGCATTTT. This gives the protein CASMPGTGANQPQHF.

This chain uses TRBV7-2 with TRBJ2-1; the D gene is possibly TRBD2 (5 bases). This CDR3 has 15 residues. With 4 bases removed from V and 0 bases from J, the gap between germline ends came to 10 bases. Germline CDR1 is SGHTA and CDR2 is FQGNSA. CDR3 coding DNA: TGTGCCAGCAGCTACGGACTCCTCTCCTACAATGAGCAGTTCTTC. It is translated as CASSYGLLSYNEQFF.

The chain uses TRBV6-5 and TRBJ1-1, with 7 bases identical to TRBD1. This CDR3 region has 13 residues. CDR1 is MNHEY, CDR2 SVGAGI, per germline. After removal of 6 bases from V and 1 base from J, the junction contained 2 bases not matched to a gene. The CDR3 sequence: CASRRQGNTEAFF. The CDR3 DNA is TGTGCCAGCAGGAGACAGGGGAACACTGAAGCTTTCTTT.